Presented here are 14 T cell receptor beta chains from one specimen sequenced in a study of immune evolution from preneoplasia to lung adenocarcinoma. Produced via immunoSEQ multiplex PCR; TCRdb's table is partial and in-frame only. The data contain some 3,500 clones, less than 85% of them singletons. The sequencing sample was made of FFPE adjacent normal lung tissue. All receptors derive from a donor of 70 years or more with lung adenocarcinoma.

A single count supports this clone. V usage is TRBV29-1 and J usage is TRBJ2-3, with D possibly matching TRBD1 (5 bases). This CDR3 comprises 13 residues. Trimming removed 7 bases from V and 1 base from J, with 12 bases in between. Germline loops: CDR1 SQVTM, CDR2 ANQGSEA. The CDR3 region has the DNA TGCAGCGGCAGGGAACAGGGCACAGATACGCAGTATTTT. It encodes CSGREQGTDTQYF.

This clone was counted between two and nine times. V gene TRBV19 combines with J gene TRBJ2-7; 7 bases are a match to TRBD1. From germline, CDR1 is LNHDA and CDR2 SQIVND (reference sequence). Trimming at V came to 9 bases and at J to 6 bases, leaving 14 bases not matched to a gene. CDR3 length equals 14 residues. This chain's CDR3 is CASSATGFSGEQYF. The CDR3 DNA follows: TGTGCCAGCTCAGCGACAGGGTTCTCGGGCGAGCAGTACTTC.

The chain is built from TRBV10-3 and TRBJ2-7; 7 nucleotides match TRBD1. CDR3 length: 13 amino acids. The J segment lost 0 bases and the V segment lost 8 bases, leaving 4 bases of the junction unmatched. The germline gives CDR1 ENHRY, CDR2 SYGVKD. For the CDR3, the DNA is TGTGCCATCGGGACAGTCGCCTCCTACGAGCAGTACTTC. It yields the protein CAIGTVASYEQYF.

This chain uses TRBV30 with TRBJ2-1, with D hard to call. The CDR3 covers 11 residues. Germline lookup yields CDR1 GTSNPN and CDR2 SVGIG (reference sequence). Trimming removed 1 base from V and 10 bases from J, with 8 bases in between. The CDR3: CAWSDVREQFF. The CDR3 coding sequence is TGTGCCTGGAGTGATGTACGGGAGCAGTTCTTC.

The V gene is TRBV25-1, the J gene TRBJ1-3; D unresolved. CDR3 size: 14 residues. From germline, CDR1 is MGHDK and CDR2 SYGVNS. Trimming removed 5 bases at V and 0 bases at J, with 8 bases between. The CDR3 sequence: CASSNQSSGNTIYF. The CDR3 coding sequence is TGTGCCAGCAGTAATCAGAGCTCTGGAAACACCATATATTTT.

The rearrangement uses TRBV30 and TRBJ2-5; 9 positions match TRBD2. This CDR3 region has 15 residues. The germline V gene has CDR1 GTSNPN and CDR2 SVGIG (reference sequence). V trimming: 3 bases; J trimming: 0 bases; junction bases outside the gene matches: 5. CDR3 sequence reads: CAWSPTSGNQETQYF. CDR3 in DNA: TGTGCCTGGAGCCCGACTAGCGGAAACCAAGAGACCCAGTACTTC.

The chain uses TRBV29-1 and TRBJ1-4; no clear D. Germline lookup yields CDR1 SQVTM and CDR2 ANQGSEA. Trimming stripped 7 bases from V and 4 bases from J, with 13 bases between. This CDR3 has 13 residues. The CDR3 protein is CSAGRERNEKLFF. In DNA form, the CDR3 reads TGCAGCGCGGGCCGGGAGCGTAATGAAAAACTGTTTTTT.

V is TRBV19 and J is TRBJ1-1; 9 nucleotides agree with TRBD1. The CDR3 consists of 14 residues. Germline lookup yields CDR1 LNHDA and CDR2 SQIVND (reference sequence). Trimming took 3 bases from V and 4 from J; bases not matched to a gene: 3. For the CDR3, the DNA is TGTGCCAGTAGTATCCAGGGACAGGGCACTGAAGCTTTCTTT. Its translation: CASSIQGQGTEAFF. Based on the CDR3 plus reference TRBV19 and TRBJ1-1, the full variable domain is DGGITQSPKYLFRKEGQNVTLSCEQNLNHDAMYWYRQDPGQGLRLIYYSQIVNDFQKGDIAEGYSVSREKKESFPLTVTSAQKNPTAFYLCASSIQGQGTEAFFGQGTRLTVV.

The chain joins TRBV7-9 to TRBJ2-2; D gene ambiguous. Germline CDR1 is SEHNR and CDR2 is FQNEAQ (reference sequence). Trimming took 2 bases from V and 6 from J, leaving 7 bases between them. The CDR3 runs 13 residues. CDR3 region: CASSLSQSGELFF. The CDR3 DNA sequence: TGTGCCAGCAGCTTATCTCAGTCCGGGGAGCTGTTTTTT.

The genes are TRBV5-3 and TRBJ2-1; 9 nucleotides align to TRBD2. TRBV5-3 is treated as an ORF (open reading frame) with a function not yet certain. CDR3 size: 18 residues. V gave up 3 bases and J gave up 0 bases; unmatched junction bases: 10. The DNA of the CDR3 is TGTGCCAGAAGCTGCGGTCGGCGGGAGGGGAGCTCCTACAATGAGCAGTTCTTC. Its protein product is CARSCGRREGSSYNEQFF.

The genes are TRBV27 and TRBJ2-7; D gene ambiguous. V lost 11 bases to trimming and J lost 3 bases, with 20 bases between them. Per germline, CDR1 MNHEY and CDR2 SMNVEV (reference sequence). The CDR3 loop spans 14 amino acids. The CDR3 here is CAPFKAAEHYEQYF. DNA for the CDR3: TGTGCCCCCTTTAAGGCCGCGGAACACTACGAGCAGTACTTC.

The V gene is TRBV10-3, the J gene TRBJ2-7, with D possibly being TRBD2 (5 bases). The germline gives CDR1 ENHRY, CDR2 SYGVKD. The CDR3 has 14 amino acids. With 10 bases removed from V and 2 bases from J, the gap between germline ends came to 18 bases. The DNA of the CDR3 is TGTGCCACCGGAGGTGATTCTGGCGCCTACGAGCAGTACTTC. This codes for CATGGDSGAYEQYF.

The rearrangement links TRBV5-6 to TRBJ2-7; D not certain. Trimming pared 4 bases from V and 2 bases from J, leaving 16 bases between. This CDR3 is 15 amino acids long. CDR1 is SGHDT and CDR2 is YYEEEE in the germline V gene. The CDR3 sequence is CASSGTTSRAYEQYF. In DNA form, the CDR3 reads TGTGCCAGCAGCGGAACCACGTCACGAGCCTACGAGCAGTACTTC. The full variable domain, rest sourced from reference TRBV5-6 and TRBJ2-7, is DAGVTQSPTHLIKTRGQQVTLRCSPKSGHDTVSWYQQALGQGPQFIFQYYEEEERQRGNFPDRFSGHQFPNYSSELNVNALLLGDSALYLCASSGTTSRAYEQYFGPGTRLTVT.

The chain uses TRBV30 and TRBJ2-3; 10 bases align to TRBD2. J gave up 1 base and V 4 bases, and 2 bases lay outside the gene matches. The CDR3 has 14 amino acids. The germline gives CDR1 GTSNPN, CDR2 SVGIG (reference sequence). CDR3 sequence (DNA): TGTGCCTGGACTAGCGGGAGTGGCACAGATACGCAGTATTTT. Translated: CAWTSGSGTDTQYF.